This T cell receptor (beta chain) was profiled in a study of blood T cell repertoires in COVID-19. This clone came up once. The CDR3 sequence is 16 residues long. Germline V gene data show CDR1 as SGHRS and CDR2 as YFSETQ. The J segment lost 4 bases and the V segment lost 2 bases, leaving 9 bases of the junction unmatched. Per the original data handling: Amplification with reference gene primers provided the estimates of nucleated cell counts. TCRdb's table, derived via immunoSEQ multiplex PCR, lists solely in-frame clones and lacks some. D and trimming come from the DNA, and the V and J calls and clone size come from that table. This sample has around 260,000 clones; more than 85% occur once, and the top ten carry 2% to 3%.

The source of this sequence is a person aged 18 to 35 with COVID-19, enrolled during active disease. Sequenced material: peripheral blood. The chain recombines TRBV5-1 with TRBJ2-3, with 8 bases that match TRBD2. CDR3 in DNA: TGCGCCAGCAGCTTAGGGCTAGCGGGCCCCTCAGATACGCAGTATTTT. The encoded protein is CASSLGLAGPSDTQYF.